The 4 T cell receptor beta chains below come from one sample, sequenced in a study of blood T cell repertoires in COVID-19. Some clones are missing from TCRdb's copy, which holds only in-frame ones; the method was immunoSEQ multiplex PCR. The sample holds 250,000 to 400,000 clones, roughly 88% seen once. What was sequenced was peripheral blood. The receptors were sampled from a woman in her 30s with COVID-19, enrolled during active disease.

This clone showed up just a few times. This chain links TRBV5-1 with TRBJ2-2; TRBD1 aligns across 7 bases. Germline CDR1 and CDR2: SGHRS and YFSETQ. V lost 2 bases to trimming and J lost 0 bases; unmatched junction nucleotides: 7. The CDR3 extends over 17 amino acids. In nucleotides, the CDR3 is TGCGCCAGCAGCTTCGTACCCGACAGGGCGAACACCGGGGAGCTGTTTTTT. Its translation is CASSFVPDRANTGELFF.

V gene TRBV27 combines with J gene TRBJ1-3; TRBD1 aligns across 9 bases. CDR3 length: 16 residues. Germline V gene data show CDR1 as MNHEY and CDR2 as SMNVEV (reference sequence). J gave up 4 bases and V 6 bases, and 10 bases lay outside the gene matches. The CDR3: CASRPGTGFFGNTIYF. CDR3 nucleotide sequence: TGTGCCAGCAGGCCCGGGACAGGGTTTTTCGGAAACACCATATATTTT.

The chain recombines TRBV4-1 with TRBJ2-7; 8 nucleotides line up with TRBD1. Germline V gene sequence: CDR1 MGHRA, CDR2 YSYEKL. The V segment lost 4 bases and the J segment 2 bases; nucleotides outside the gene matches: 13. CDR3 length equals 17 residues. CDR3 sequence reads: CASSLGFIGTGAYEQYF. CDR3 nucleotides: TGCGCCAGCAGCCTAGGGTTTATCGGGACAGGAGCCTACGAGCAGTACTTC.

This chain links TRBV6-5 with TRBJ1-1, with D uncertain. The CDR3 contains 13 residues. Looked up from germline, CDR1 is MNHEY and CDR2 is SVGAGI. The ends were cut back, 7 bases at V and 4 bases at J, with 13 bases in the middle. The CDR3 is CASTRPEGTEAFF. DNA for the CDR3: TGTGCCAGCACTCGACCTGAGGGCACTGAAGCTTTCTTT.